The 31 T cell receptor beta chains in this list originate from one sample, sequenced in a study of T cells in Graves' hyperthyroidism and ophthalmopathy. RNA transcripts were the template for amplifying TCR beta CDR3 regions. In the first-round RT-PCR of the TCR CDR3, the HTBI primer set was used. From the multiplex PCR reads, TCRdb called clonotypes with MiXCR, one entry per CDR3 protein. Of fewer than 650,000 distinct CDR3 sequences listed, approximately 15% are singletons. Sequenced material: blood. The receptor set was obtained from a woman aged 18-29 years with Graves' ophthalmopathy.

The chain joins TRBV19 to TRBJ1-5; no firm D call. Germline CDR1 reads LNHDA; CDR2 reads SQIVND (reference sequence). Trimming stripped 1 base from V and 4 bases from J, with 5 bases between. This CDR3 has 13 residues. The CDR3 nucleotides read TGTGCCAGTAGTATAGTCCTTAATCAGCCCCAGCATTTT. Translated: CASSIVLNQPQHF.

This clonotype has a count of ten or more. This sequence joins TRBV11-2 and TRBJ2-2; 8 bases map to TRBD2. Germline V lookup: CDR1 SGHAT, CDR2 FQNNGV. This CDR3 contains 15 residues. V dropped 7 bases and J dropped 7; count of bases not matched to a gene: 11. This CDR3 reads CASTFPAGVVGELFF. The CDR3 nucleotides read TGTGCCAGCACCTTTCCAGCGGGAGTAGTCGGGGAGCTGTTTTTT.

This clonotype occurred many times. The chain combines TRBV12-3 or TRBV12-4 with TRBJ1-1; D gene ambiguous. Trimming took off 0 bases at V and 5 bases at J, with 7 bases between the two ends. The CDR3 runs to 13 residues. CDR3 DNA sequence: TGTGCCAGCAGTTTAGCGCCCCGGACTGAAGCTTTCTTT. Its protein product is CASSLAPRTEAFF.

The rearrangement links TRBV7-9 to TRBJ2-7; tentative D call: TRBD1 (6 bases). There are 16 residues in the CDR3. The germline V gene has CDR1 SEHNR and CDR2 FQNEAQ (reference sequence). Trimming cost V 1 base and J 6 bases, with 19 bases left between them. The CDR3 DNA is TGTGCCAGCAGCTTAGACCTTGGGACACCCCCGGGCGAGCAGTACTTC. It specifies CASSLDLGTPPGEQYF.

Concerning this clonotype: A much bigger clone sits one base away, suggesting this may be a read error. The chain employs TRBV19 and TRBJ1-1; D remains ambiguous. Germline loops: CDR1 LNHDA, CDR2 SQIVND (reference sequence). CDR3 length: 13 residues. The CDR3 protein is CASMQVPNTEALF. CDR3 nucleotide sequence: TGTGCCAGTATGCAGGTCCCGAACACTGAAGCTCTCTTT.

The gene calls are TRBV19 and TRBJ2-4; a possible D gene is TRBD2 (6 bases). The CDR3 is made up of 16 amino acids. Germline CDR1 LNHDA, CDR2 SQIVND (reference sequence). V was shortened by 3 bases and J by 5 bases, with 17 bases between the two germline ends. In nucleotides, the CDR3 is TGTGCCAGTAGTATGCGGCCGGGGGTCGGGGAAAACATTCAGTACTTC. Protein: CASSMRPGVGENIQYF.

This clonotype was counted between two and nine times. In nucleotides, the CDR3 is TGTGCCAGCAGCGCGGGAGACGACGTATGGGGCACAGATACGCAGTATTTT. It codes for CASSAGDDVWGTDTQYF. This sequence joins TRBV7-6 and TRBJ2-3, with 7 nucleotides matching TRBD2. The germline gives CDR1 SGHVS, CDR2 FNYEAQ. V lost 5 bases and J lost 1; bases outside the gene matches: 12. The CDR3 contains 17 residues.

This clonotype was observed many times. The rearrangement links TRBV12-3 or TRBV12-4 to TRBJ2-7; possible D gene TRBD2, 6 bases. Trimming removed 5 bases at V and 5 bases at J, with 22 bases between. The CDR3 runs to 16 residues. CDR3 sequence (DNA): TGTGCCAGCAGTCCCAACATTCTAGCACGGGAGAACGAGCAGTACTTC. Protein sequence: CASSPNILARENEQYF.

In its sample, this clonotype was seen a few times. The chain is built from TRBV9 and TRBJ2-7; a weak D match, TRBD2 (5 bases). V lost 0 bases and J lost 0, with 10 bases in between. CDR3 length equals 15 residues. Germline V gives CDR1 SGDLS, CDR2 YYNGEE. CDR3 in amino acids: CASSVGTSYSYEQYF. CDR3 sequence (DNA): TGTGCCAGCAGCGTAGGGACTTCTTACTCCTACGAGCAGTACTTC.

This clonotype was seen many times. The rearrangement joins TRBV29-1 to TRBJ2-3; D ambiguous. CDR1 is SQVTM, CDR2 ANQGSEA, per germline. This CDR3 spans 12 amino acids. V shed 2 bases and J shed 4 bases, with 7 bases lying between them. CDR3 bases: TGCAGCGTTGAAAAGTCGGCAGATACGCAGTATTTT. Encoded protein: CSVEKSADTQYF.

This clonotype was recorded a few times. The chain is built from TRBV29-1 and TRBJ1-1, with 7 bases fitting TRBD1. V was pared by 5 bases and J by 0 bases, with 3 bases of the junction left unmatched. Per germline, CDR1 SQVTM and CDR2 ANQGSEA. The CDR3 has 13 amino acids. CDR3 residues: CSVRTGMNTEAFF. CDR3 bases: TGCAGCGTTCGGACAGGTATGAACACTGAAGCTTTCTTT.

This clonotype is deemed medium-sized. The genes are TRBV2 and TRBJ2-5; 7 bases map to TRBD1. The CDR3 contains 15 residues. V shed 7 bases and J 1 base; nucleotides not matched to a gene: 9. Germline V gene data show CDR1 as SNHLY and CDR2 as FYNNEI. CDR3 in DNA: TGTGCCAGCACCCTACAGGGGACGGGCCAAGAGACCCAGTACTTC. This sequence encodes CASTLQGTGQETQYF.

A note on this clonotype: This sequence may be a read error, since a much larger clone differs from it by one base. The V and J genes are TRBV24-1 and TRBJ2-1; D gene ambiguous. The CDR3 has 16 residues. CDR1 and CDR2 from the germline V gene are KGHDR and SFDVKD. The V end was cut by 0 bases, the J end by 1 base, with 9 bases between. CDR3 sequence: CATSDLRTTSYNEQFF. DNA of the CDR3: TGTGCCACCAGTGATTTGCGGACCACGTCCTACAATGAGCAGTTCTTC.

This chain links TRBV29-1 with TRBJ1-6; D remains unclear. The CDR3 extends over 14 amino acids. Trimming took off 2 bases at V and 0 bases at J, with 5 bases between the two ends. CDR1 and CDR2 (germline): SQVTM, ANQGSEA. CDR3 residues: CSVEPLSYNSPLHF. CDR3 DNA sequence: TGCAGCGTTGAACCCCTCTCCTATAATTCACCCCTCCACTTT.

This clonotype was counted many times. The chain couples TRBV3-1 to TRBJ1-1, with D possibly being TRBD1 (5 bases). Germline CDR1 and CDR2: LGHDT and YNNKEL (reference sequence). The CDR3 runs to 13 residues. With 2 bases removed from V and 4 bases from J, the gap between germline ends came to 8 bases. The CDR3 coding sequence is TGTGCCAGCAGCCAACAGGGAGTCACTGAAGCTTTCTTT. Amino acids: CASSQQGVTEAFF.

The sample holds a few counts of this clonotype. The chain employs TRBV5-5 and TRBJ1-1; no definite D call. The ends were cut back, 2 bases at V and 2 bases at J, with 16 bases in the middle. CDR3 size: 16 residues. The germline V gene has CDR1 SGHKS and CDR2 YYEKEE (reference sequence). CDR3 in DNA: TGTGCCAGCAGCTTACGAAATAAACGGTCAAACACTGAAGCTTTCTTT. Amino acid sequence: CASSLRNKRSNTEAFF.

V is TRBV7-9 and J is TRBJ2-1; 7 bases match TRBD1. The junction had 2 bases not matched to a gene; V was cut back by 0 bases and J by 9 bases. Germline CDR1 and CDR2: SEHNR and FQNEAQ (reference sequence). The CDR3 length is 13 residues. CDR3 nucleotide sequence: TGTGCCAGCAGCTTAGCGCCAGGGGGTGAGCAGTTCTTC. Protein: CASSLAPGGEQFF.

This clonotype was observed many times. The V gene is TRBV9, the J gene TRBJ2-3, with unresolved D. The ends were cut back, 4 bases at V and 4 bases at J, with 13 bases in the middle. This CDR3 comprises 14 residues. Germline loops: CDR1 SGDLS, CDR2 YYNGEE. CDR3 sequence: CASSSRLGPDTQYF. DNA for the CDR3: TGTGCCAGCAGCTCTCGCTTAGGACCAGATACGCAGTATTTT.

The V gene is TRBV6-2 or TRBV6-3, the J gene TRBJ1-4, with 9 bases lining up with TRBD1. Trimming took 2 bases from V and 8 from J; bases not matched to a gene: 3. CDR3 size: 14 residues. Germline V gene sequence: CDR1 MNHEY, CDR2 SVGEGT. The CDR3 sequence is CASSYPTGGEKLFF. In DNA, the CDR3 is TGTGCCAGCAGTTACCCGACAGGGGGGGAAAAACTGTTTTTT.

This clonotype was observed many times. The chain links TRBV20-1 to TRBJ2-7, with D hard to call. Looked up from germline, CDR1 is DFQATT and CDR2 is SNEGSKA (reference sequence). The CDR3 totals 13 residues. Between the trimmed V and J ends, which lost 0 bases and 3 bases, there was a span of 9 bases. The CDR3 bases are TGCAGTGCTAGAGAAGACTGGAACTACGAGCAGTACTTC. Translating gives CSAREDWNYEQYF.

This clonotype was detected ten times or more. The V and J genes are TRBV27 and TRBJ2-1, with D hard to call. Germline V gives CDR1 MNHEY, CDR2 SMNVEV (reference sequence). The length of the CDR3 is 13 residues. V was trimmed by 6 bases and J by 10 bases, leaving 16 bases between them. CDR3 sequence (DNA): TGTGCCAGCAGCCCAACCTCCTCCCTGGAGCAGTTCTTC. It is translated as CASSPTSSLEQFF.

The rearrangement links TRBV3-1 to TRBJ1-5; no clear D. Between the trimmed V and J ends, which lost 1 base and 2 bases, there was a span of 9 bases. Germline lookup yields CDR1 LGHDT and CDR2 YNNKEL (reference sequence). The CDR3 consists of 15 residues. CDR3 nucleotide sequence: TGTGCCAGCAGCCAAGGGGTTAACGGCAATCAGCCCCAGCATTTT. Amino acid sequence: CASSQGVNGNQPQHF.

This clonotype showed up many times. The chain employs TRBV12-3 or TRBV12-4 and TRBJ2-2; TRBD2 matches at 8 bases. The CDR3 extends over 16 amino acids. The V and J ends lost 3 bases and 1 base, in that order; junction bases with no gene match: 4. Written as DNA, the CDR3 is TGTGCCAGCAGTTTCGTACTAGCGGTGAACACCGGGGAGCTGTTTTTT. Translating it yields CASSFVLAVNTGELFF.

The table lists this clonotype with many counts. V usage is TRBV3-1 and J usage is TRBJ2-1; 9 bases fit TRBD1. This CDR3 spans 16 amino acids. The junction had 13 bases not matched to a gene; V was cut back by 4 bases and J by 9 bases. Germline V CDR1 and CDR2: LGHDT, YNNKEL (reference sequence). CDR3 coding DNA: TGTGCCAGCAGCCCGTCCGGTTTGGACAGGGGTCCTGAGCAGTTCTTC. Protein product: CASSPSGLDRGPEQFF.

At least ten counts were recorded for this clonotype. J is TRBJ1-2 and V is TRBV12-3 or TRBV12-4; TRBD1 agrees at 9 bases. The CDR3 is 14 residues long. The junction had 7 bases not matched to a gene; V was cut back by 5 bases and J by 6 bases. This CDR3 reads CASSVTGGGNGYTF. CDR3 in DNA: TGTGCCAGCAGTGTTACAGGGGGCGGGAATGGCTACACCTTC.

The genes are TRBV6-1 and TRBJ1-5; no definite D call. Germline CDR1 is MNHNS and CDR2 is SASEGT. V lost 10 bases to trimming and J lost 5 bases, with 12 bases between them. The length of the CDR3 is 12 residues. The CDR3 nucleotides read TGTGCCACCATGGGCGGGTATCAGCCCCAGCATTTT. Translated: CATMGGYQPQHF.

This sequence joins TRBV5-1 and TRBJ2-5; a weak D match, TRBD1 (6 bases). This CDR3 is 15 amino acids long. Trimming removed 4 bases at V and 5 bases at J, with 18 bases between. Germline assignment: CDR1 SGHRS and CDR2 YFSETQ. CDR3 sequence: CASSPQGVEGETQYF. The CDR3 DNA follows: TGCGCCAGCAGCCCACAGGGCGTAGAAGGGGAGACCCAGTACTTC.

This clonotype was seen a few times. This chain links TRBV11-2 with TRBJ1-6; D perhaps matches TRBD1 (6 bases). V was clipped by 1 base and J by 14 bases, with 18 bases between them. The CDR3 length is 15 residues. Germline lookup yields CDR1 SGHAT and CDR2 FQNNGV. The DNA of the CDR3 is TGTGCCAGCAGCTTAGGCGGGGGCCTGATTCGGTCCCTCCACTTT. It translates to CASSLGGGLIRSLHF.

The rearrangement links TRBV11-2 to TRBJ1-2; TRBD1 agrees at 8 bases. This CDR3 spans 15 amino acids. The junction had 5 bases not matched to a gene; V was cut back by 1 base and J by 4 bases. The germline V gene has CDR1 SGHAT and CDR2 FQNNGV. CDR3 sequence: CASSLGDRPLYGYTF. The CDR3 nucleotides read TGTGCCAGCAGCTTAGGGGACAGGCCACTCTATGGCTACACCTTC.

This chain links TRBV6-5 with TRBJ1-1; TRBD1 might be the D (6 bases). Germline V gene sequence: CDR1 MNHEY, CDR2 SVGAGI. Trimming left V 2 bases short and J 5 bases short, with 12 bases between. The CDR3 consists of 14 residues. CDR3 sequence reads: CASSYGGKETEAFF. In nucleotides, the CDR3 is TGTGCCAGCAGTTACGGGGGCAAGGAGACTGAAGCTTTCTTT.

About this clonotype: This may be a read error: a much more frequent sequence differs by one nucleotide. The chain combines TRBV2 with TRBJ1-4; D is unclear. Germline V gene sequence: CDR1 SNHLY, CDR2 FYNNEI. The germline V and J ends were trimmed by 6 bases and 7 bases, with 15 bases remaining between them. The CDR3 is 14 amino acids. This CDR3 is CASSDGLFGEKLFF. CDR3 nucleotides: TGTGCCAGCAGCGACGGACTGTTTGGTGAAAAACTGTTTTTT.